This T cell receptor beta chain is from a study of T cells in Graves' hyperthyroidism and ophthalmopathy. This clonotype was observed a few times. Germline trimming cut 0 bases from V and 6 bases from J; bases unmatched to any gene: 1. The germline gives CDR1 DFQATT, CDR2 SNEGSKA (reference sequence). The CDR3 extends over 14 amino acids. RNA transcripts yielded amplified TCR beta CDR3 regions. The HTBI set primed first-round TCR CDR3 RT-PCR. Each CDR3 protein gets one entry after TCRdb re-called the multiplex PCR reads with MiXCR. Of approximately 610,000 distinct CDR3 sequences listed, approximately 15% are singletons.

The sample was blood. The J gene is TRBJ2-1, the V gene TRBV20-1, with TRBD2 identical over 11 bases. This TCR derives from a woman in her late teens or twenties with Graves' hyperthyroidism. The CDR3 sequence is CSARDTSGSNEQFF. The CDR3 bases are TGCAGTGCTAGAGATACTAGCGGGAGCAATGAGCAGTTCTTC.